This T cell receptor beta chain was retrieved from a study of blood T cell repertoires in COVID-19. Study at large: Sites across the United States, Italy and Spain contributed samples from acute and convalescent COVID-19. T cells, B-cell-depleted T cells, or PBMCs supplied cDNA or gDNA.

In the original processing: Using reference gene primer amplification, nucleated cell counts were estimated. Some clones are missing from TCRdb's copy, which holds only in-frame ones; the method was immunoSEQ multiplex PCR. V and J calls and clone size are as listed in that table; D and trimming were resolved from the DNA. The sample contains under 250,000 clones, around 91% of which appear only once. V was trimmed by 4 bases and J by 5 bases, leaving 15 bases between them. Germline V gene lookup returns CDR1 SGHNT and CDR2 YYREEE (reference sequence). The CDR3 runs 14 residues. The specimen sequenced was peripheral blood. The receptor was derived from a woman in her thirties or forties with acute or convalescent COVID-19. The V call is TRBV5-4, the J call TRBJ2-5, with D perhaps matching TRBD2 (5 bases). The CDR3 is CASSPIYGEETQYF. The CDR3 nucleotides read TGTGCCAGCAGCCCCATTTACGGGGAGGAGACCCAGTACTTC.